This T cell receptor (beta chain) stems from a study of blood T cell repertoires in COVID-19. The wider study: The cDNA or gDNA used as material had been derived from T cells, B-cell-depleted T cells, or PBMCs.

Using immunoSEQ multiplex PCR, the repertoire was profiled, and TCRdb retains in-frame clones only, with some absent. Here the sample spans approximately 100,000 clones, approximately 92% being singletons. V was pared by 0 bases and J by 7 bases, with 4 bases of the junction left unmatched. Germline V CDR1 and CDR2: SGDLS, YYNGEE. The CDR3 is 14 amino acids. Sample: peripheral blood. The receptor was derived from an elderly woman with acute or convalescent COVID-19. J is TRBJ2-4 and V is TRBV9; 7 bases line up with TRBD1. The CDR3 loop reads CASSVGQGVNIQYF. CDR3 in DNA: TGTGCCAGCAGCGTAGGTCAGGGGGTGAACATTCAGTACTTC.